What follows are 22 T cell receptor beta chains derived from one specimen sequenced in a study of T cell repertoires in aging, cancer and after chemotherapy. Rearranged V-D-J TRB sequences were amplified with a mixed TRB-A/B primer pool. TCRdb re-derived calls from the multiplex PCR reads in MiXCR, one entry per CDR3 protein. The sample contains some 2,000 distinct CDR3 sequences, less than 35% of which appear only once. Peripheral blood genomic DNA, not sorted cells or RNA, was the template. Specimen: blood. These receptors originate from a human donor with a solid tumor.

As for this clonotype: With a much larger clone just one base away, this may be a read error. The rearrangement joins TRBV30 to TRBJ1-1; D is ambiguous. This CDR3 contains 12 residues. Germline V gene sequence: CDR1 GTSNPN, CDR2 SVGIG (reference sequence). The CDR3 DNA sequence: TGTGCCTGGATCGGCCTGAACACTAAAGCTTTCTTT. Protein: CAWIGLNTKAFF.

Judged by abundance, this clonotype is medium-sized (0.01 to 0.1%). This chain uses TRBV12-3 or TRBV12-4 with TRBJ2-3; D gene uncertain. V was pared by 7 bases and J by 2 bases, with 7 bases between. The CDR3 consists of 12 residues. CDR3 protein: CASIGDTDTQYF. CDR3 DNA sequence: TGTGCCAGCATAGGCGACACAGATACGCAGTATTTT.

Only a few counts were recorded for this clonotype. The gene calls are TRBV27 and TRBJ2-1; 11 bases align to TRBD2. Germline values: CDR1 MNHEY, CDR2 SMNVEV (reference sequence). This CDR3 comprises 16 residues. J lost 6 bases, V lost 5 bases, and 9 bases had no gene match. The CDR3: CASSAISGGAANEQFF. CDR3 sequence (DNA): TGTGCCAGCAGTGCCATTAGCGGGGGGGCCGCCAATGAGCAGTTCTTC.

The V and J genes are TRBV6-2 or TRBV6-3 and TRBJ2-7, with 8 nucleotides matching TRBD2. This CDR3 comprises 13 residues. V was clipped by 3 bases and J by 7 bases; unmatched bases: 5. Per the germline V gene, CDR1 is MNHEY and CDR2 is SVGEGT. CDR3 bases: TGTGCCAGCAGTTATCTGGAGCGGGGGGAGCAGTACGTC. This encodes CASSYLERGEQYV.

Concerning this clonotype itself: A read error may be the cause here, since a much bigger clone is one base away. CDR3 amino acids: CASSSGTLLYNKQFF. CDR3 sequence (DNA): TGTGCCAGCAGCTCCGGGACACTTCTCTACAATAAGCAGTTCTTC. The chain couples TRBV6-2 or TRBV6-3 to TRBJ2-1; TRBD1 might be the D (6 bases). The CDR3 contains 15 residues. Germline V gene sequence: CDR1 MNHEY, CDR2 SVGEGT.

This clonotype was seen more than once but under ten times. V usage is TRBV5-4 and J usage is TRBJ1-3; 12 bases map to TRBD1. V shed 0 bases and J 4 bases; nucleotides not matched to a gene: 5. Germline CDR1 SGHNT, CDR2 YYREEE (reference sequence). CDR3 length: 17 residues. The CDR3 DNA sequence: TGTGCCAGCAGCTTGGGCGGGACAGGGGGCGGCGGAAACACCATATATTTT. It encodes CASSLGGTGGGGNTIYF.

This clonotype rates as large. The chain joins TRBV30 to TRBJ1-2; D might be TRBD1 (5 bases). Germline values: CDR1 GTSNPN, CDR2 SVGIG (reference sequence). The ends were cut back, 8 bases at V and 5 bases at J, with 18 bases in the middle. This CDR3 spans 13 amino acids. Written as DNA, the CDR3 is TGTGCCCATGGCCGAGACAGACCTTATGGCTACACCTTC. Encoded protein: CAHGRDRPYGYTF.

By frequency in the sample, this clonotype is large. The chain has TRBV6-5 and TRBJ2-5, with D possibly matching TRBD2 (6 bases). Trimming pared 5 bases from V and 6 bases from J, leaving 22 bases between. The CDR3 has 16 amino acids. Germline V gene lookup returns CDR1 MNHEY and CDR2 SVGAGI. The CDR3 DNA is TGTGCCAGCAGTCCAGAGGTCTGGGGGAGGCGGAAGACCCAGTACTTC. It is translated as CASSPEVWGRRKTQYF.

The chain recombines TRBV27 with TRBJ2-5; 15 bases align to TRBD2. The V gene's germline CDR1 is MNHEY and CDR2 SMNVEV (reference sequence). The CDR3 is made up of 15 amino acids. V lost 4 bases to trimming and J lost 5 bases; unmatched junction nucleotides: 2. CDR3: CASSSGTSGRETQYF. CDR3 DNA: TGTGCCAGCAGTTCCGGGACTAGCGGGAGGGAGACCCAGTACTTC.

This chain joins TRBV20-1 and TRBJ1-5; D might be TRBD1 (5 bases). Per the germline V gene, CDR1 is DFQATT and CDR2 is SNEGSKA (reference sequence). This CDR3 contains 14 residues. The ends were cut back, 0 bases at V and 7 bases at J, with 13 bases in the middle. The CDR3 loop reads CSARDRDSRQPQHF. In DNA, the CDR3 is TGCAGTGCTAGAGATCGTGACAGTCGCCAGCCCCAGCATTTT.

This clonotype is labeled large. J is TRBJ2-1 and V is TRBV11-3, with 7 positions matching TRBD2. This CDR3 has 15 amino acids. Per the germline V gene, CDR1 is SGHNT and CDR2 is YENEEA. V trimming: 2 bases; J trimming: 0 bases; junction bases outside the gene matches: 1. Here the CDR3 reads CASSLSGNSYNEQFF. Here the CDR3 DNA reads TGTGCCAGCAGCTTAAGCGGGAACTCCTACAATGAGCAGTTCTTC.

The gene calls are TRBV6-4 and TRBJ2-1; 13 nucleotides line up with TRBD2. The CDR3 sequence is 14 residues long. Germline V gives CDR1 MRHNA, CDR2 SNTAGT. With 6 bases clipped from V and 10 bases from J, the junction kept 6 bases outside the gene matches. CDR3 DNA sequence: TGTGCCAGCAGACTAGCGGGGGGGGGGGGGGAGCAGTTCTTC. Protein: CASRLAGGGGEQFF.

This clonotype rates as large. The CDR3 here is CASSYSGRANEQFF. CDR3 DNA: TGTGCCAGCAGTTACTCGGGCAGGGCGAATGAGCAGTTCTTC. J is TRBJ2-1 and V is TRBV6-5; D perhaps matches TRBD1 (5 bases). The CDR3 spans 14 residues. Germline V lookup: CDR1 MNHEY, CDR2 SVGAGI. The germline V and J ends were trimmed by 0 bases and 7 bases, with 10 bases remaining between them.

This clonotype ranks as large. The rearrangement links TRBV6-6 to TRBJ2-3; D is unclear. V dropped 8 bases and J dropped 5 bases, with 20 bases sitting between them. The CDR3 extends over 15 amino acids. Germline CDR1 is MNHNY and CDR2 is SVGAGI (reference sequence). The CDR3 sequence is CASSSVGPIGDTQYF. The CDR3, as DNA: TGTGCCAGCTCCTCCGTGGGCCCGATCGGAGATACGCAGTATTTT.

The J gene is TRBJ2-7, the V gene TRBV20-1; the D is unclear. V was pared by 6 bases and J by 4 bases, with 13 bases between. CDR3 size: 12 residues. The V gene's germline CDR1 is DFQATT and CDR2 SNEGSKA (reference sequence). This CDR3 reads CSARTKLYEQYV. CDR3 nucleotide sequence: TGCAGTGCAAGGACCAAATTATACGAGCAGTACGTC.

V is TRBV6-4 and J is TRBJ2-7, with 11 positions matching TRBD2. The V gene end was trimmed by 4 bases and the J gene end by 6 bases; junction bases not matched to a gene: 2. CDR3 length equals 13 residues. CDR1 is MRHNA, CDR2 SNTAGT, per germline. CDR3 in DNA: TGTGCCAGCAGTGCGACTAGCGGGGCCGAGCAGTACTTC. It specifies CASSATSGAEQYF.

About this clonotype: This could be a read error, since a much larger clone is one nucleotide away. The V gene is TRBV5-5, the J gene TRBJ2-5; D call uncertain. Looked up from germline, CDR1 is SGHKS and CDR2 is YYEKEE (reference sequence). V was clipped by 3 bases and J by 5 bases, with 11 bases between them. The CDR3 is 13 amino acids. CDR3 sequence (DNA): TGTGCCAGCAGCTCCTGGGCAGACGAGACCCAGTACTTC. It specifies CASSSWADETQYF.

This chain joins TRBV19 and TRBJ2-3; the D is unclear. The V end was cut by 7 bases, the J end by 0 bases, with 8 bases between. This CDR3 has 13 amino acids. Germline CDR1 reads LNHDA; CDR2 reads SQIVND (reference sequence). This CDR3 is CASNRASTDTQYF. The CDR3 bases are TGTGCCAGTAATCGCGCTAGCACAGATACGCAGTATTTT. The whole variable domain, remainder taken from reference TRBV19 and TRBJ2-3, is DGGITQSPKYLFRKEGQNVTLSCEQNLNHDAMYWYRQDPGQGLRLIYYSQIVNDFQKGDIAEGYSVSREKKESFPLTVTSAQKNPTAFYLCASNRASTDTQYFGPGTRLTVL.

This clonotype appeared a few times. This rearrangement joins TRBV20-1 to TRBJ2-7; 10 bases match TRBD1. The CDR3 runs to 14 residues. V trimming: 2 bases; J trimming: 3 bases; junction bases outside the gene matches: 4. The germline V gene encodes CDR1 DFQATT and CDR2 SNEGSKA (reference sequence). The CDR3 loop is CSARPGTGVYEQYV. The CDR3 DNA is TGCAGTGCTAGACCCGGGACAGGGGTCTACGAGCAGTACGTC.

The CDR3 DNA sequence: TGCGCCAGCAGCTTTTCATCCGGCTCTAACTATGGCTACACCTTC. This gives the protein CASSFSSGSNYGYTF. V and J are TRBV5-1 and TRBJ1-2, with no clear D. Trimming left V 2 bases short and J 0 bases short, with 11 bases between. The CDR3 contains 15 residues. Looked up from germline, CDR1 is SGHRS and CDR2 is YFSETQ.

This CDR3 reads CASSGLAGGPGELFF. The CDR3 DNA sequence: TGTGCCAGCAGTGGACTAGCGGGGGGGCCCGGGGAGCTGTTTTTT. The rearrangement links TRBV6-1 to TRBJ2-2; 14 nucleotides match TRBD2. Germline V gene sequence: CDR1 MNHNS, CDR2 SASEGT. CDR3 length equals 15 residues. Trimming removed 4 bases from V and 6 bases from J; junction bases left unmatched: 1.

This clonotype is termed large. The CDR3 sequence is CASSYRDTYEQYV. In DNA form, the CDR3 reads TGTGCCAGCAGTTACCGAGACACCTACGAGCAGTACGTC. V is TRBV6-2 or TRBV6-3 and J is TRBJ2-7; D remains unclear. V was cut by 2 bases and J by 2 bases, with 7 bases left in between. The CDR3 sequence is 13 residues long. Germline CDR1 MNHEY, CDR2 SVGEGT.